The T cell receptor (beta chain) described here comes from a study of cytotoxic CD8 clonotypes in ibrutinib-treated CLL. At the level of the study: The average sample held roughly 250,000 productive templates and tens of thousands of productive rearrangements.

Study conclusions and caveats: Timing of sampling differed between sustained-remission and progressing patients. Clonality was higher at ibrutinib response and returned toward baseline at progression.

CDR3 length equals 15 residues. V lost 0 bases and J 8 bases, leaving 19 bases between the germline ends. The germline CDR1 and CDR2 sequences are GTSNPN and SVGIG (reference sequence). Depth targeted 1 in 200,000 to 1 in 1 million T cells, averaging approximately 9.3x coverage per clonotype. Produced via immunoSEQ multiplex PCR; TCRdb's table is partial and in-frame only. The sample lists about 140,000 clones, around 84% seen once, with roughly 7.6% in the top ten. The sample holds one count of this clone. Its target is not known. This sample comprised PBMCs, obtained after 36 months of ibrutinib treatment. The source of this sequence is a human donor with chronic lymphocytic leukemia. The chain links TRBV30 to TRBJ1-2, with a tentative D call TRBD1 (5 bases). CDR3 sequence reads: CAWSVRWGVKRGYTF. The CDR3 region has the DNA TGTGCCTGGAGTGTACGATGGGGGGTAAAAAGGGGCTACACCTTC.